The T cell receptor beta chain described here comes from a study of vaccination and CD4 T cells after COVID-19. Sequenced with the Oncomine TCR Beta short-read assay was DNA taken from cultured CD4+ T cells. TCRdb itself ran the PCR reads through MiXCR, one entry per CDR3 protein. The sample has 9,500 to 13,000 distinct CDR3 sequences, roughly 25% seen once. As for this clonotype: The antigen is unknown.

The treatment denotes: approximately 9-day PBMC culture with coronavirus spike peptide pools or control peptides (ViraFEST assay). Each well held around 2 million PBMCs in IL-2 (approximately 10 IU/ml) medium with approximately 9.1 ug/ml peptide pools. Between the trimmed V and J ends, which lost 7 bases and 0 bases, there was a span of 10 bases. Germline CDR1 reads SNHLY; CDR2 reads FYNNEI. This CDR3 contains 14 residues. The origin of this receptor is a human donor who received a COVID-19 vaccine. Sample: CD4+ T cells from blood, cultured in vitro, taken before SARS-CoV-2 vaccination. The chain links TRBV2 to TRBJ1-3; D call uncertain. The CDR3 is CASKDWGSGNTIYF. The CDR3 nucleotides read TGTGCCAGCAAGGACTGGGGCTCTGGAAACACCATATATTTT.